This entry lists 20 T cell receptor beta chains sequenced from one sample in a study of shared T cell receptors in the human thymus. Libraries were prepared by immunoSEQ multiplex PCR; TCRdb keeps only in-frame clonotypes and omits some of them. The data contain hundreds of thousands of clones, about 89% of them singletons. A further study also used this sample, focusing on human thymus T cells.

Sequencing used thymocytes. The source is a boy under two years old with a congenital heart defect.

This chain uses TRBV7-8 with TRBJ2-1; 7 bases are a match to TRBD2. With V trimmed by 1 base and J by 5 bases, 14 bases remained unmatched. The CDR3 has 18 amino acids. The V gene's germline CDR1 is SGHVS and CDR2 FQNEAQ. The CDR3 bases are TGTGCCAGCAGCTTAGGTTTTTTCTGGGGACTAAATAACAATGAGCAGTTCTTC. The encoded protein is CASSLGFFWGLNNNEQFF. The whole variable domain, filled in from reference TRBV7-8 and TRBJ2-1, reads GAGVSQSPRYKVAKRGQDVALRCDPISGHVSLFWYQQALGQGPEFLTYFQNEAQLDKSGLPSDRFFAERPEGSVSTLKIQRTQQEDSAVYLCASSLGFFWGLNNNEQFFGPGTRLTVL.

V gene TRBV7-6 combines with J gene TRBJ2-7, with TRBD1 matching 9 bases. With 1 base clipped from V and 3 bases from J, the junction kept 10 bases outside the gene matches. This CDR3 contains 17 residues. Per germline, CDR1 SGHVS and CDR2 FNYEAQ. The chain's CDR3 is CASSLGGAGTGHYEQYF. The CDR3 nucleotides read TGTGCCAGCAGCTTAGGTGGAGCCGGGACAGGGCACTACGAGCAGTACTTC.

The V call is TRBV28, the J call TRBJ2-7, with a tentative D call TRBD1 (5 bases). Germline-derived CDR1 and CDR2 are MDHEN and SYDVKM. The V gene lost 6 bases and the J gene lost 5 bases, with 35 bases spanning the gap. The CDR3 extends over 20 amino acids. CDR3 residues: CASRPPPGYRSKEFAHEQYF. The CDR3 region has the DNA TGTGCCAGCAGACCACCCCCGGGCTACAGGAGTAAGGAATTCGCCCACGAGCAGTACTTC.

The chain joins TRBV30 to TRBJ2-7; D not resolved. The V gene lost 4 bases and the J gene lost 3 bases, with 16 bases spanning the gap. This CDR3 contains 14 residues. From germline, CDR1 is GTSNPN and CDR2 SVGIG (reference sequence). The CDR3 DNA sequence: TGTGCCTGGATGGCGACGGAGAGCTACTACGAGCAGTACTTC. The encoded protein is CAWMATESYYEQYF.

The rearrangement uses TRBV2 and TRBJ2-5; no reliable D call. Germline lookup yields CDR1 SNHLY and CDR2 FYNNEI. The germline V and J ends were trimmed by 2 bases and 0 bases, with 7 bases remaining between them. There are 14 residues in the CDR3. CDR3 bases: TGTGCCAGCAGTGAAAGGCGGCACCAAGAGACCCAGTACTTC. It is translated as CASSERRHQETQYF. Full variable domain (missing parts from reference TRBV2 and TRBJ2-5): EPEVTQTPSHQVTQMGQEVILRCVPISNHLYFYWYRQILGQKVEFLVSFYNNEISEKSEIFDDQFSVERPDGSNFTLKIRSTKLEDSAMYFCASSERRHQETQYFGPGTRLLVL.

The chain has TRBV7-9 and TRBJ2-7, with TRBD1 identical over 9 bases. The CDR3 sequence is 16 residues long. Germline loops: CDR1 SEHNR, CDR2 FQNEAQ (reference sequence). V was clipped by 3 bases and J by 4 bases; unmatched bases: 10. In DNA, the CDR3 is TGTGCCAGCAGCTTTTTACCCGGACAGGGGAAGTACGAGCAGTACTTC. Translating it yields CASSFLPGQGKYEQYF.

The chain employs TRBV9 and TRBJ2-5; 10 bases align to TRBD1. The CDR3 spans 16 residues. V lost 2 bases, J lost 5 bases, and 9 bases stayed unmatched. Germline V gene data show CDR1 as SGDLS and CDR2 as YYNGEE. The CDR3 reads CASSVQTGTGEETQYF. The CDR3 nucleotides read TGTGCCAGCAGCGTTCAAACCGGGACAGGGGAGGAGACCCAGTACTTC.

The DNA of the CDR3 is TGTGCCAGTAGTAAGGTACAGGGAAACATTCAGTACTTC. It codes for CASSKVQGNIQYF. The chain joins TRBV19 to TRBJ2-4, with D possibly TRBD1 on 6 matching bases. Germline CDR1 and CDR2: LNHDA and SQIVND (reference sequence). V gave up 4 bases and J gave up 6 bases, with 10 bases separating them. This CDR3 spans 13 amino acids.

The chain is built from TRBV15 and TRBJ1-1; 12 nucleotides align to TRBD1. The CDR3 extends over 15 amino acids. J gave up 9 bases and V 6 bases, and 11 bases lay outside the gene matches. Germline CDR1 and CDR2: LNHNV and YYDKDF (reference sequence). The CDR3 bases are TGTGCCACCAGGGGAGACCGGGACAGGGGGCTAAAAGCTTTCTTT. It specifies CATRGDRDRGLKAFF.

In regard to this clone: Other DNA sequences from this sample encode an identical CDR3 as well. J is TRBJ2-7 and V is TRBV2; D possibly corresponds to TRBD2 (5 bases). V was shortened by 5 bases and J by 4 bases, with 6 bases between the two germline ends. Per the germline V gene, CDR1 is SNHLY and CDR2 is FYNNEI. The CDR3 is made up of 11 amino acids. CDR3 in amino acids: CASSTSYEQYF. The DNA for the CDR3 is TGTGCCAGCAGTACTAGTTACGAGCAGTACTTC.

The V gene is TRBV4-3, the J gene TRBJ2-3; 8 bases match TRBD2. The V gene end was trimmed by 1 base and the J gene end by 1 base; junction bases not matched to a gene: 4. CDR3 length: 16 residues. CDR1 is LGHNA and CDR2 is YSLEER in the germline V gene. CDR3 bases: TGCGCCAGCAGCCAAGTATCAGCGGGAGGCACAGATACGCAGTATTTT. Amino acid sequence: CASSQVSAGGTDTQYF.

The CDR3 loop is CASSENQGPKREAFF. CDR3 nucleotide sequence: TGTGCCAGCAGCGAGAATCAGGGGCCAAAGCGGGAAGCTTTCTTT. The chain is built from TRBV5-6 and TRBJ1-1; D is perhaps TRBD1 (6 bases). The CDR3 extends over 15 amino acids. From germline, CDR1 is SGHDT and CDR2 YYEEEE. Deletions cut 4 bases from V and 8 bases from J, with 21 bases between.

The gene calls are TRBV10-3 and TRBJ1-5; D not resolved. Trimming pared 3 bases from V and 9 bases from J, leaving 12 bases between. Germline V lookup: CDR1 ENHRY, CDR2 SYGVKD. This CDR3 spans 13 amino acids. The CDR3 spells CAISDGDAVPQHF. CDR3 in DNA: TGTGCCATCAGTGACGGGGATGCCGTGCCCCAGCATTTT.

The CDR3 coding sequence is TGCGCCAGCAGCCACGACAGGGATCGGTACACTGAAGCTTTCTTT. This sequence encodes CASSHDRDRYTEAFF. The V call is TRBV4-3, the J call TRBJ1-1, with TRBD1 identical over 7 bases. V was clipped by 3 bases and J by 3 bases; unmatched bases: 7. The germline V gene encodes CDR1 LGHNA and CDR2 YSLEER. There are 15 residues in the CDR3.

The rearrangement links TRBV15 to TRBJ1-2; D remains unclear. Germline lookup yields CDR1 LNHNV and CDR2 YYDKDF (reference sequence). The CDR3 totals 13 residues. Trimming pared 1 base from V and 6 bases from J, leaving 9 bases between. The CDR3 is CATSRVWRDGYTF. The CDR3 bases are TGTGCCACCAGCAGAGTCTGGAGGGATGGCTACACCTTC.

The genes are TRBV5-1 and TRBJ2-7, with 10 positions matching TRBD1. The V and J ends lost 1 base and 6 bases, in that order; junction bases with no gene match: 10. The CDR3 is 16 amino acids. Germline V gene lookup returns CDR1 SGHRS and CDR2 YFSETQ. DNA of the CDR3: TGCGCCAGCAGCTTGAAACCCGGGGACAGGGGTTTCGAGCAGTACTTC. Translated, it gives CASSLKPGDRGFEQYF.

V gene TRBV9 combines with J gene TRBJ2-7; TRBD2 agrees at 8 bases. Trimming took 8 bases from V and 0 from J; bases not matched to a gene: 13. CDR3 length: 16 residues. Germline V lookup: CDR1 SGDLS, CDR2 YYNGEE. The CDR3 loop reads CARVLAGRGDSYEQYF. CDR3 coding DNA: TGTGCCAGAGTTCTAGCGGGCCGGGGGGACTCCTACGAGCAGTACTTC. The full variable domain, with the rest looked up from reference TRBV9 and TRBJ2-7, is DSGVTQTPKHLITATGQRVTLRCSPRSGDLSVYWYQQSLDQGLQFLIQYYNGEERAKGNILERFSAQQFPDLHSELNLSSLELGDSALYFCARVLAGRGDSYEQYFGPGTRLTVT.

The chain couples TRBV13 to TRBJ2-2, with 7 bases fitting TRBD1. The CDR3 consists of 16 residues. The V gene end was trimmed by 3 bases and the J gene end by 0 bases; junction bases not matched to a gene: 4. Germline CDR1 is PRHDT and CDR2 is FYEKMQ (reference sequence). CDR3 loop: CASSFRQGANTGELFF. As DNA, the CDR3 is TGTGCCAGCAGCTTTAGGCAGGGGGCGAACACCGGGGAGCTGTTTTTT.

The chain couples TRBV12-5 to TRBJ1-5; the match to TRBD1 covers 9 bases. The CDR3 is made up of 20 amino acids. V gave up 0 bases and J gave up 7 bases; unmatched junction bases: 19. Germline V gives CDR1 LGHNT, CDR2 FRNRAP. This CDR3 reads CASGLVLGQGLRSGRQPQHF. The CDR3 region has the DNA TGTGCTAGTGGTTTGGTACTGGGACAGGGTCTACGGTCTGGGAGGCAGCCCCAGCATTTT.

The chain couples TRBV5-5 to TRBJ1-2; 8 bases align to TRBD1. The V gene end was trimmed by 4 bases and the J gene end by 2 bases; junction bases not matched to a gene: 1. CDR3 size: 13 residues. The germline V gene encodes CDR1 SGHKS and CDR2 YYEKEE (reference sequence). CDR3 nucleotide sequence: TGTGCCAGCAGCGGACAGGGAAACTATGGCTACACCTTC. It translates to CASSGQGNYGYTF.